Below, 23 T cell receptor beta chains from the same sample are listed, as sequenced in a study of type 1 regulatory T cells. TCRdb fed the reads into MiXCR, producing one record per CDR3 protein. The table shows 90,000 to 100,000 distinct CDR3 sequences, with around a third occurring only once. Sample: CD4+ T cells, either the whole sample or a sorted fraction (not recorded which). The receptors stem from a human donor in good health.

The chain carries TRBV12-3 or TRBV12-4 and TRBJ2-5, with a tentative D call TRBD1 (5 bases). This CDR3 region has 15 residues. With 3 bases removed from V and 4 bases from J, the gap between germline ends came to 15 bases. The CDR3 region is CASSFSGTGRETQYF. In DNA form, the CDR3 reads TGTGCCAGCAGTTTTTCCGGAACAGGCCGAGAGACCCAGTACTTC.

This rearrangement joins TRBV20-1 to TRBJ1-5; TRBD1 matches at 9 bases. This CDR3 has 16 residues. Germline CDR1 reads DFQATT; CDR2 reads SNEGSKA (reference sequence). Germline trimming cut 0 bases from V and 6 bases from J; bases unmatched to any gene: 9. Written as DNA, the CDR3 is TGCAGTGCTAGAGATCCAGGACAGGGGTTTGGTCAGCCCCAGCATTTT. Protein: CSARDPGQGFGQPQHF.

The J gene is TRBJ2-7, the V gene TRBV5-5; no clear D gene. There are 14 residues in the CDR3. V shed 1 base and J shed 8 bases, with 16 bases lying between them. The germline V gene encodes CDR1 SGHKS and CDR2 YYEKEE (reference sequence). CDR3 region: CASSLTVGIPQQYF. CDR3 sequence (DNA): TGTGCCAGCAGCTTGACAGTGGGGATCCCCCAGCAGTACTTC.

This chain connects TRBV9 to TRBJ2-3; D is perhaps TRBD2 (5 bases). V was trimmed by 0 bases and J by 2 bases, leaving 13 bases between them. There are 16 residues in the CDR3. CDR1 is SGDLS, CDR2 YYNGEE, per germline. The DNA for the CDR3 is TGTGCCAGCAGCGTAGAGGCAGGAGGATTCACAGATACGCAGTATTTT. Its protein is CASSVEAGGFTDTQYF.

This clonotype was counted only a few times. V is TRBV7-2 and J is TRBJ2-7; D possibly corresponds to TRBD1 (5 bases). Germline loops: CDR1 SGHTA, CDR2 FQGNSA. The CDR3 runs to 14 residues. V was cut by 2 bases and J by 2 bases, with 10 bases left in between. CDR3 residues: CASSLSRTTYEQYF. The CDR3 region has the DNA TGTGCCAGCAGCTTATCGCGGACAACCTACGAGCAGTACTTC.

The rearrangement joins TRBV18 to TRBJ2-3, with 9 bases that match TRBD1. Germline CDR1 and CDR2: KGHSH and LQKENI. The length of the CDR3 is 15 residues. V lost 4 bases and J lost 0; bases outside the gene matches: 2. The DNA for the CDR3 is TGTGCCAGCTCACTGGGGACAGGGAGCACAGATACGCAGTATTTT. As protein: CASSLGTGSTDTQYF.

The rearrangement joins TRBV18 to TRBJ2-7, with 9 bases matching TRBD2. CDR1 is KGHSH, CDR2 LQKENI, per germline. V was clipped by 2 bases and J by 3 bases; unmatched bases: 11. This CDR3 has 17 residues. CDR3 protein: CASSPKAGGPALYEQYF. Here the CDR3 DNA reads TGTGCCAGCTCACCAAAGGCGGGGGGGCCAGCCCTCTACGAGCAGTACTTC.

The chain links TRBV27 to TRBJ2-3, with 8 nucleotides matching TRBD1. The length of the CDR3 is 14 residues. CDR1 is MNHEY and CDR2 is SMNVEV in the germline V gene (reference sequence). V trimming: 6 bases; J trimming: 1 base; junction bases outside the gene matches: 3. The CDR3 loop is CASRYRGGTDTQYF. CDR3 nucleotides: TGTGCCAGCAGATACAGGGGGGGCACAGATACGCAGTATTTT.

This clonotype turned up a few times. V and J are TRBV4-3 and TRBJ2-1; the match to TRBD1 covers 7 bases. Germline V gene data show CDR1 as LGHNA and CDR2 as YSLEER. This CDR3 spans 16 amino acids. V was pared by 4 bases and J by 2 bases, with 8 bases of the junction left unmatched. CDR3: CASSRQDRPAYNEQFF. DNA of the CDR3: TGCGCCAGCAGCCGACAGGACAGGCCGGCCTACAATGAGCAGTTCTTC.

This chain uses TRBV7-3 with TRBJ2-6; D might be TRBD1 or TRBD2, each matching 5 bases. The germline V gene has CDR1 SGHTA and CDR2 FQGTGA. Trimming cost V 5 bases and J 0 bases, with 17 bases left between them. The CDR3 sequence is 18 residues long. CDR3 region: CASSPQGGRFSGANVLTF. As DNA, the CDR3 is TGTGCCAGCAGCCCCCAGGGTGGGAGATTCTCTGGGGCCAACGTCCTGACTTTC.

This clonotype was picked up a small number of times. This chain's CDR3 is CASSLGQGGGYGYTF. The CDR3 bases are TGTGCCAGCAGCTTGGGACAGGGAGGCGGCTATGGCTACACCTTC. The V gene is TRBV5-6, the J gene TRBJ1-2; TRBD1 matches at 7 bases. The CDR3 is made up of 15 amino acids. After removal of 0 bases from V and 4 bases from J, the junction contained 6 bases not matched to a gene. CDR1 and CDR2 (germline): SGHDT, YYEEEE.

V gene TRBV5-1 combines with J gene TRBJ2-1; TRBD2 matches 10 bases. After removal of 2 bases from V and 5 bases from J, the junction contained 7 bases not matched to a gene. This CDR3 is built from 16 residues. The V gene's germline CDR1 is SGHRS and CDR2 YFSETQ. CDR3 region: CASSFGLAVFNNEQFF. In nucleotides, the CDR3 is TGCGCCAGCAGCTTTGGACTAGCGGTTTTCAACAATGAGCAGTTCTTC.

The chain joins TRBV7-2 to TRBJ2-7; D is uncertain. Looked up from germline, CDR1 is SGHTA and CDR2 is FQGNSA. The CDR3 runs to 14 residues. The V end was cut by 5 bases, the J end by 3 bases, with 14 bases between. CDR3 sequence: CASSAAGSFYEQYF. CDR3 DNA sequence: TGTGCCAGCAGCGCAGCCGGGTCTTTCTACGAGCAGTACTTC.

CDR3 loop: CSVTRLAGGINEQFF. The CDR3 nucleotides are TGCAGTGTCACCCGACTAGCGGGAGGGATCAATGAGCAGTTCTTC. This chain joins TRBV20-1 and TRBJ2-1, with 14 bases fitting TRBD2. Germline CDR1 and CDR2: DFQATT and SNEGSKA (reference sequence). The CDR3 consists of 15 residues. V shed 7 bases, J shed 6 bases, and the junction held 8 bases outside the gene matches.

The gene calls are TRBV5-6 and TRBJ2-1; 11 bases line up with TRBD2. V was pared by 0 bases and J by 9 bases, with 8 bases of the junction left unmatched. Germline V gene data show CDR1 as SGHDT and CDR2 as YYEEEE. This CDR3 has 16 amino acids. CDR3 in DNA: TGTGCCAGCAGCTTGGTTGGGACTAGCGGATGGGGTGAGCAGTTCTTC. Residues: CASSLVGTSGWGEQFF. Filled out from reference TRBV5-6 and TRBJ2-1, the complete variable domain reads DAGVTQSPTHLIKTRGQQVTLRCSPKSGHDTVSWYQQALGQGPQFIFQYYEEEERQRGNFPDRFSGHQFPNYSSELNVNALLLGDSALYLCASSLVGTSGWGEQFFGPGTRLTVL.

The V gene is TRBV5-1, the J gene TRBJ2-5, with D possibly matching TRBD1 (6 bases). V was clipped by 4 bases and J by 0 bases, with 19 bases between them. This CDR3 region has 17 residues. Germline V gives CDR1 SGHRS, CDR2 YFSETQ. The CDR3 here is CASSRRIARGNQETQYF. In nucleotides, the CDR3 is TGCGCCAGCAGCCGACGCATAGCAAGGGGGAACCAAGAGACCCAGTACTTC.

The V call is TRBV7-9, the J call TRBJ2-3; weak D call: TRBD1 (5 bases). Germline-derived CDR1 and CDR2 are SEHNR and FQNEAQ (reference sequence). The CDR3 runs to 14 residues. The V gene lost 7 bases and the J gene lost 2 bases, with 13 bases spanning the gap. CDR3 DNA: TGTGCCAGCACTTCCTTAGGGGTCACAGATACGCAGTATTTT. This gives the protein CASTSLGVTDTQYF.

This chain joins TRBV29-1 and TRBJ1-5; 9 bases map to TRBD1. The CDR3 spans 13 residues. Germline CDR1 is SQVTM and CDR2 is ANQGSEA. V shed 6 bases, J shed 4 bases, and the junction held 4 bases outside the gene matches. CDR3 in amino acids: CSVTGGFNQPQHF. In DNA, the CDR3 is TGCAGCGTAACAGGGGGCTTTAATCAGCCCCAGCATTTT. Full variable domain (remainder filled in from reference TRBV29-1 and TRBJ1-5): SAVISQKPSRDICQRGTSLTIQCQVDSQVTMMFWYRQQPGQSLTLIATANQGSEATYESGFVIDKFPISRPNLTFSTLTVSNMSPEDSSIYLCSVTGGFNQPQHFGDGTRLSIL.

The rearrangement uses TRBV27 and TRBJ2-2; 13 bases align to TRBD2. Germline CDR1 and CDR2: MNHEY and SMNVEV (reference sequence). V gave up 6 bases and J gave up 7 bases; unmatched junction bases: 5. The CDR3 covers 15 residues. Here the CDR3 DNA reads TGTGCCAGCAGCGGACTAGCGGGAGTTAACGGGGAGCTGTTTTTT. Protein product: CASSGLAGVNGELFF.

V is TRBV5-1 and J is TRBJ1-6; 8 bases line up with TRBD1. The CDR3 covers 14 residues. Germline CDR1 reads SGHRS; CDR2 reads YFSETQ. V was clipped by 7 bases and J by 7 bases; unmatched bases: 7. The CDR3 nucleotides read TGCGCCAGCGGGCGGACAGGGAGCAATTCACCCCTCCACTTT. It codes for CASGRTGSNSPLHF.

The chain uses TRBV20-1 and TRBJ2-1; 11 nucleotides agree with TRBD2. Germline-derived CDR1 and CDR2 are DFQATT and SNEGSKA (reference sequence). With 5 bases clipped from V and 7 bases from J, the junction kept 19 bases outside the gene matches. The CDR3 loop spans 18 amino acids. The CDR3 reads CSAYSRGLAGSPVNEQFF. DNA of the CDR3: TGCAGTGCTTACTCCCGAGGACTAGCGGGCTCCCCGGTTAATGAGCAGTTCTTC.

In this sample, this clonotype turned up a few times. The V and J genes are TRBV29-1 and TRBJ2-5; D is undetermined. Germline values: CDR1 SQVTM, CDR2 ANQGSEA. V lost 0 bases and J lost 4, with 3 bases in between. The CDR3 has 11 residues. CDR3 coding DNA: TGCAGCGTTGAAGAGCCAGAGACCCAGTACTTC. Encoded protein: CSVEEPETQYF.

V gene TRBV20-1 combines with J gene TRBJ1-4, with TRBD1 identical over 8 bases. The germline gives CDR1 DFQATT, CDR2 SNEGSKA (reference sequence). The CDR3 is made up of 13 amino acids. V was clipped by 5 bases and J by 8 bases; unmatched bases: 7. The CDR3 sequence: CSAPGGLREKLFF. CDR3 DNA: TGCAGTGCTCCAGGGGGCCTTCGGGAAAAACTGTTTTTT.